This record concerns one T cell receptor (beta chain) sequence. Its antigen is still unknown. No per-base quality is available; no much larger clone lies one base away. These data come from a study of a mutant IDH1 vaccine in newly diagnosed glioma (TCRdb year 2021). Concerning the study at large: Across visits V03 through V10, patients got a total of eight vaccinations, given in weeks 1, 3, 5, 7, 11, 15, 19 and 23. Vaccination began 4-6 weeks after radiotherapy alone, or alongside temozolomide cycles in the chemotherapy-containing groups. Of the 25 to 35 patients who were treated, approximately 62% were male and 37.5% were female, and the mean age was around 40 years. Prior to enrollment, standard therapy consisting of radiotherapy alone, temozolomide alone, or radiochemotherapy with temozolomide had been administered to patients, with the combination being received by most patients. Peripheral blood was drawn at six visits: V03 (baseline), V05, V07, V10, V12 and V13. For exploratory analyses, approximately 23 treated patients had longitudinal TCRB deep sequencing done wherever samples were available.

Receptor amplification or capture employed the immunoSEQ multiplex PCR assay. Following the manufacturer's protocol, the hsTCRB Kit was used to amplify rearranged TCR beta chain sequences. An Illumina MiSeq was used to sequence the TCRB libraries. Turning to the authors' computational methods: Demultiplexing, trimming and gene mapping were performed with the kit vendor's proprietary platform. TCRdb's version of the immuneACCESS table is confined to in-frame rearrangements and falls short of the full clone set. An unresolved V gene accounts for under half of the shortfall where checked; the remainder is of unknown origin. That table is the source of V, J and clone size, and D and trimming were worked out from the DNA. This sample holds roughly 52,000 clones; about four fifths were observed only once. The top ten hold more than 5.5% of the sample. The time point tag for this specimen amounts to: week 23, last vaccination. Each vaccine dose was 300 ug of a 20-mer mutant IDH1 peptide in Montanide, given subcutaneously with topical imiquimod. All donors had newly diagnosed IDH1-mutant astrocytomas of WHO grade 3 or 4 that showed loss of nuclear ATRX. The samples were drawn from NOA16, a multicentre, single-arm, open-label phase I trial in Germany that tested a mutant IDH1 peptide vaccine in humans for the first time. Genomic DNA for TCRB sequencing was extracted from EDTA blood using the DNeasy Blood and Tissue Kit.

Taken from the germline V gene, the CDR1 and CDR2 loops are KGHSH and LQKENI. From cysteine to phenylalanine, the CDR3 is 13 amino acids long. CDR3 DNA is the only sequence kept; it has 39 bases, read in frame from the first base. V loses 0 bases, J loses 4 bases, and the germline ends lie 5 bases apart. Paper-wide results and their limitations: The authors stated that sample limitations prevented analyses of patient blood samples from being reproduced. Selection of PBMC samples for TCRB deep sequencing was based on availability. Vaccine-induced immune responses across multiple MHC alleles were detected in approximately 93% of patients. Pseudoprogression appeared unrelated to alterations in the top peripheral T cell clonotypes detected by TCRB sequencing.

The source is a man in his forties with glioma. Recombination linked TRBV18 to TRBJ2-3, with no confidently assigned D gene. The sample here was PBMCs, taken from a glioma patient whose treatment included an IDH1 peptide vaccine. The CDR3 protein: CASSPPLADTQYF. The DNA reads TGTGCCAGCTCACCACCGCTCGCAGATACGCAGTATTTT. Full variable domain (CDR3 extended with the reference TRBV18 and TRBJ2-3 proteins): NAGVMQNPRHLVRRRGQEARLRCSPMKGHSHVYWYRQLPEEGLKFMVYLQKENIIDESGMPKERFSAEFPKEGPSILRIQQVVRGDSAAYFCASSPPLADTQYFGPGTRLTVL.